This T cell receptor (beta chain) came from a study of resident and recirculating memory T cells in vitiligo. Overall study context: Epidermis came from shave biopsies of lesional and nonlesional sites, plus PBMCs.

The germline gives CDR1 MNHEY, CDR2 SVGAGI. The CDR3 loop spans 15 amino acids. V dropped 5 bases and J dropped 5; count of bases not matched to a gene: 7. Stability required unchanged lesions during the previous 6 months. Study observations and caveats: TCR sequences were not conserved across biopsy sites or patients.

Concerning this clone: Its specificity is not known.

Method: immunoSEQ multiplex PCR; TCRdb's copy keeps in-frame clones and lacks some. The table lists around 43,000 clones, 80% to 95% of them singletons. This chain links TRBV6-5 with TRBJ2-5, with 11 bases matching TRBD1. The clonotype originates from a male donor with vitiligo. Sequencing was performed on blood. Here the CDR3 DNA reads TGTGCCAGCAGTAGAGGACAGGGGGCCGGGGAGACCCAGTACTTC. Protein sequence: CASSRGQGAGETQYF.